The 5 T cell receptor beta chains below all came from one sample that was sequenced in a study of control samples from healthy donors and cancer patients. Measured with immunoSEQ multiplex PCR; TCRdb has only the in-frame clones, and not every one. Of 130,000 or so clones listed, approximately 90% were seen once; the top ten hold about 3.4%. The sequenced material came from blood. These receptors were obtained from a man aged 50-60 years in good health.

The genes are TRBV6-5 and TRBJ2-5, with D perhaps TRBD1 or TRBD2 (5 bases each). Trimming removed 4 bases from V and 9 bases from J, with 15 bases in between. Germline lookup yields CDR1 MNHEY and CDR2 SVGAGI. The CDR3 has 13 amino acids. Here the CDR3 DNA reads TGTGCCAGCAGTTTGGGACCCTTTGCGGCCCAGTACTTC. Its translation: CASSLGPFAAQYF.

The sample holds one count of this clone. J is TRBJ2-7 and V is TRBV13, with D possibly being TRBD1 (5 bases). V was trimmed by 6 bases and J by 7 bases, leaving 16 bases between them. This CDR3 spans 13 amino acids. From germline, CDR1 is PRHDT and CDR2 FYEKMQ (reference sequence). The CDR3 loop reads CASSSRGLREQYF. Written as DNA, the CDR3 is TGTGCCAGCAGTTCAAGGGGTTTAAGGGAGCAGTACTTC.

V is TRBV5-6 and J is TRBJ1-5; D may be TRBD1 (6 bases). The germline V and J ends were trimmed by 1 base and 9 bases, with 11 bases remaining between them. CDR3 length: 13 residues. CDR1 SGHDT and CDR2 YYEEEE come from the germline V gene. This CDR3 reads CASSLSTQGPQHF. Here the CDR3 DNA reads TGTGCCAGCAGCTTGTCAACACAGGGGCCCCAGCATTTT.

This chain uses TRBV7-3 with TRBJ2-5; D is uncertain. V was shortened by 5 bases and J by 2 bases, with 9 bases between the two germline ends. This CDR3 has 13 residues. Germline values: CDR1 SGHTA, CDR2 FQGTGA. The CDR3 DNA is TGTGCCAGCAGCAGATTACAACAAGAGACCCAGTACTTC. Its translation: CASSRLQQETQYF.

The chain recombines TRBV15 with TRBJ1-6, with D unresolved. Germline V gives CDR1 LNHNV, CDR2 YYDKDF (reference sequence). There are 14 residues in the CDR3. V lost 5 bases and J 4 bases, leaving 9 bases between the germline ends. CDR3 bases: TGTGCCACCAGCGTAACAACTTATAATTCACCCCTCCACTTT. This sequence encodes CATSVTTYNSPLHF.